A single sample is the source of the 25 T cell receptor beta chains below, sequenced in a study of read filtering for tumor transcriptome and immune sequencing. From approximately 430 ng of RNA, a library with molecular barcoded alpha/delta and beta/gamma adaptors was made. TCRdb processed the reads anew with MiXCR; each CDR3 protein has one entry. The repertoire has roughly 130,000 distinct CDR3 sequences, 10% to 15% of them found once; the top ten carry roughly 11%. The sample comprised a population of CD138-negative cells sorted from bone marrow. These receptor sequences come from a donor older than 35 with multiple myeloma.

This clonotype was seen repeatedly, ten times or more. J is TRBJ2-3 and V is TRBV10-3; 7 bases agree with TRBD1. This CDR3 contains 13 residues. J lost 0 bases, V lost 10 bases, and 4 bases had no gene match. Per germline, CDR1 ENHRY and CDR2 SYGVKD. CDR3 DNA: TGTGCCACCTCGACAGGGAGCACAGATACGCAGTATTTT. Translation: CATSTGSTDTQYF.

This clonotype has ten or more counts. The chain is built from TRBV13 and TRBJ2-2, with D maybe TRBD1 (6 bases). This CDR3 region has 13 residues. Germline CDR1 reads PRHDT; CDR2 reads FYEKMQ (reference sequence). Trimming cost V 5 bases and J 3 bases, with 7 bases left between them. CDR3 in amino acids: CASSRTDTGELFF. CDR3 in DNA: TGTGCCAGCAGCCGGACAGACACCGGGGAGCTGTTTTTT.

The chain's CDR3 is CASRQEMNTEAFF. The CDR3 DNA sequence: TGTGCCAGCAGACAGGAGATGAACACTGAAGCTTTCTTT. The chain has TRBV2 and TRBJ1-1; D might be TRBD1 (5 bases). Germline values: CDR1 SNHLY, CDR2 FYNNEI. The CDR3 is 13 residues long. V was shortened by 6 bases and J by 0 bases, with 8 bases between the two germline ends.

Ten or more counts support this clonotype. V is TRBV24-1 and J is TRBJ2-7; a weak D match, TRBD2 (7 bases). The V gene lost 5 bases and the J gene lost 2 bases, with 12 bases spanning the gap. The germline CDR1 and CDR2 sequences are KGHDR and SFDVKD. The CDR3 has 14 amino acids. The CDR3: CATSVPGGPYEQYF. The DNA for the CDR3 is TGTGCCACCAGTGTTCCCGGGGGGCCCTACGAGCAGTACTTC.

This clonotype was seen repeatedly, ten times or more. CDR3 amino acids: CASSLVRSTGELFF. CDR3 nucleotides: TGTGCCAGCAGTTTAGTACGGTCCACCGGGGAGCTGTTTTTT. The chain is built from TRBV28 and TRBJ2-2; D is undetermined. This CDR3 is 14 amino acids long. V dropped 2 bases and J dropped 4 bases, with 8 bases sitting between them. Germline loops: CDR1 MDHEN, CDR2 SYDVKM.

This clonotype showed up many times. The chain uses TRBV5-4 and TRBJ2-1, with D possibly TRBD1 on 6 matching bases. V shed 3 bases and J shed 7 bases, with 17 bases lying between them. The germline CDR1 and CDR2 sequences are SGHNT and YYREEE (reference sequence). The CDR3 length is 15 residues. CDR3 loop: CASSSRGQYGNEQFF. The CDR3 bases are TGTGCCAGCAGCTCCCGAGGACAGTACGGTAATGAGCAGTTCTTC.

This clonotype was seen many times. The chain links TRBV4-1 to TRBJ2-3; 7 bases are a match to TRBD2. Germline V lookup: CDR1 MGHRA, CDR2 YSYEKL. V shed 0 bases and J 1 base; nucleotides not matched to a gene: 1. The CDR3 runs 15 residues. In DNA, the CDR3 is TGCGCCAGCAGCCAAGATGCGGGGGGCACAGATACGCAGTATTTT. It codes for CASSQDAGGTDTQYF.

A few counts support this clonotype. This rearrangement joins TRBV20-1 to TRBJ2-3; 10 bases line up with TRBD2. The V and J ends lost 6 bases and 5 bases, in that order; junction bases with no gene match: 14. CDR1 is DFQATT and CDR2 is SNEGSKA in the germline V gene (reference sequence). The CDR3 is made up of 16 amino acids. CDR3 bases: TGCAGTGCAAACCCCGCGCTAGCGGGAGTTGAAGATACGCAGTATTTT. Protein: CSANPALAGVEDTQYF.

This clonotype was counted between two and nine times. This chain links TRBV20-1 with TRBJ2-3; no clear D gene. The CDR3 is made up of 11 amino acids. The V end was cut by 3 bases, the J end by 6 bases, with 7 bases between. Germline CDR1 is DFQATT and CDR2 is SNEGSKA (reference sequence). CDR3 region: CSASLFDTQYF. For the CDR3, the DNA is TGCAGTGCTAGCTTGTTTGATACGCAGTATTTT.

About this clonotype itself: A much larger clone differs from this one at a single base, so this may be a read error. The V call is TRBV3-1, the J call TRBJ2-7; 9 bases are shared with TRBD1. Germline V gene lookup returns CDR1 LGHDT and CDR2 YNNKEL (reference sequence). There are 14 residues in the CDR3. With 8 bases clipped from V and 0 bases from J, the junction kept 5 bases outside the gene matches. CDR3 in DNA: TGTGCCAGCGACGGACAGGGGAGCTCCTACGAGCAGTACTTC. Encoded protein: CASDGQGSSYEQYF.

This clonotype was recorded a few times. This sequence joins TRBV24-1 and TRBJ1-1, with 12 bases lining up with TRBD1. The J segment lost 1 base and the V segment lost 5 bases, leaving 10 bases of the junction unmatched. Germline V gene sequence: CDR1 KGHDR, CDR2 SFDVKD. The CDR3 runs 18 residues. The CDR3, as DNA: TGTGCCACCAGTGGGGATCCGGGACAGGGGGCCGGGAACACTGAAGCTTTCTTT. Amino acids: CATSGDPGQGAGNTEAFF.

The table lists this clonotype with a few counts. The chain is built from TRBV5-1 and TRBJ1-5; no definite D call. The germline gives CDR1 SGHRS, CDR2 YFSETQ. There are 13 residues in the CDR3. Trimming took off 5 bases at V and 3 bases at J, with 9 bases between the two ends. The CDR3 reads CASSRGDNQPQHF. The CDR3 region has the DNA TGCGCCAGCAGTCGGGGTGACAATCAGCCCCAGCATTTT.

This clonotype was picked up many times. The chain is built from TRBV20-1 and TRBJ2-4; 8 bases agree with TRBD2. Germline lookup yields CDR1 DFQATT and CDR2 SNEGSKA (reference sequence). CDR3 size: 16 residues. With V trimmed by 5 bases and J by 8 bases, 17 bases remained unmatched. The CDR3 is CSAEAPLAGGPDIQYF. The CDR3 nucleotides read TGCAGTGCTGAGGCCCCTTTGGCGGGGGGTCCAGACATTCAGTACTTC.

This clonotype occurred many times. At one end, the junction sequence differs from germline, possibly due to a read error. This chain connects TRBV7-9 to TRBJ1-1; D perhaps matches TRBD1 (5 bases). The germline CDR1 and CDR2 sequences are SEHNR and FQNEAQ (reference sequence). This CDR3 has 11 residues. For the CDR3, the DNA is TGTGCCAGCAGCTTGGCCGCAGGGTCGCTCTTT. It codes for CASSLAAGSLF.

The sample holds many counts of this clonotype. V is TRBV19 and J is TRBJ2-3; TRBD1 aligns across 8 bases. Germline trimming cut 10 bases from V and 5 bases from J; bases unmatched to any gene: 11. CDR1 is LNHDA and CDR2 is SQIVND in the germline V gene (reference sequence). This CDR3 has 14 residues. The CDR3 bases are TGTGCCACGGATGACAGGGGCGCTGGAGATACGCAGTATTTT. This codes for CATDDRGAGDTQYF.

The CDR3 spells CASSLSGGLGNEQFF. CDR3 DNA: TGTGCCAGCAGCTTAAGTGGGGGGCTCGGCAATGAGCAGTTCTTC. The chain carries TRBV7-3 and TRBJ2-1; D may correspond to TRBD1 or TRBD2 (6 bases each). Trimming removed 1 base at V and 6 bases at J, with 13 bases between. The CDR3 is 15 amino acids. Germline CDR1 and CDR2: SGHTA and FQGTGA.

At least ten counts were recorded for this clonotype. This chain uses TRBV29-1 with TRBJ2-2; 12 nucleotides agree with TRBD2. Germline loops: CDR1 SQVTM, CDR2 ANQGSEA. J lost 2 bases, V lost 7 bases, and 5 bases had no gene match. This CDR3 has 15 amino acids. The chain's CDR3 is CSGASGGGNTGELFF. The CDR3 DNA reads TGCAGCGGCGCTAGCGGGGGGGGTAACACCGGGGAGCTGTTTTTT.

A remark on this clonotype: Possible read error: a much larger clone is one base away. The J gene is TRBJ2-1, the V gene TRBV4-2, with 10 bases matching TRBD1. Trimming at V came to 3 bases and at J to 8 bases, leaving 10 bases not matched to a gene. CDR1 is LGHNA, CDR2 YNFKEQ, per germline. The CDR3 is made up of 16 amino acids. The CDR3 protein is CASSHKTGGAYDEQFF. The CDR3 region has the DNA TGTGCCAGCAGCCATAAGACAGGGGGCGCTTACGATGAGCAGTTCTTC.

This clonotype was detected many times. This chain joins TRBV2 and TRBJ2-1, with D tentatively TRBD2 (5 bases). Per the germline V gene, CDR1 is SNHLY and CDR2 is FYNNEI. V was pared by 6 bases and J by 5 bases, with 8 bases between. CDR3 size: 12 residues. DNA for the CDR3: TGTGCCAGCAGCCTGACTAACAATGAGCAGTTCTTC. The encoded protein is CASSLTNNEQFF.

Concerning this clonotype: A read error may explain this, as a much larger clone is one base away. Because it lacks the conserved phenylalanine or tryptophan at the end, this CDR3 is likely a read error. In DNA, the CDR3 is TGCAGTGGGGGCAGGCCAGATCAGCCCCAGCATATT. The encoded protein is CSGGRPDQPQHI. This chain connects TRBV20-1 to TRBJ1-5, with TRBD1 as a possible D gene (5 bases). The CDR3 consists of 12 residues. The germline V gene encodes CDR1 DFQATT and CDR2 SNEGSKA (reference sequence). V was shortened by 7 bases and J by 5 bases, with 12 bases between the two germline ends.

This clonotype came up many times. This chain links TRBV7-3 with TRBJ2-1, with 9 bases that match TRBD2. With 5 bases clipped from V and 2 bases from J, the junction kept 10 bases outside the gene matches. CDR1 is SGHTA and CDR2 is FQGTGA in the germline V gene. The CDR3 runs to 17 residues. In DNA, the CDR3 is TGTGCCAGCAGCCCAGTCGTGACTAGCGGAGCCTACAATGAGCAGTTCTTC. Its protein product is CASSPVVTSGAYNEQFF.

In this sample, this clonotype turned up a few times. The chain recombines TRBV7-2 with TRBJ2-5; no reliable D call. Trimming left V 5 bases short and J 4 bases short, with 11 bases between. Per the germline V gene, CDR1 is SGHTA and CDR2 is FQGNSA. The CDR3 spans 13 residues. The chain's CDR3 is CASSPRPRETQYF. The CDR3 nucleotides read TGTGCCAGCAGCCCCCGTCCCCGAGAGACCCAGTACTTC.

This clonotype was counted only a few times. The gene calls are TRBV5-5 and TRBJ1-1; the D gene is possibly TRBD1 (6 bases). Trimming left V 0 bases short and J 5 bases short, with 17 bases between. The CDR3 contains 16 residues. Per germline, CDR1 SGHKS and CDR2 YYEKEE (reference sequence). The DNA of the CDR3 is TGTGCCAGCAGCTTGGCCTACAGGGCTGGTCGGACTGAAGCTTTCTTT. As protein: CASSLAYRAGRTEAFF.

This clonotype was seen only a few times. At one end, the junction sequence differs from germline, possibly due to a read error. The gene calls are TRBV7-7 and TRBJ2-5; 10 nucleotides align to TRBD2. In germline, CDR1 is SSHAT, CDR2 FNYEAQ (reference sequence). This CDR3 contains 16 residues. CDR3 DNA sequence: TGTGCTAGCAGCTTAGTCGGGACTAGCGTCAACGAGACCCAGTACTTC. As protein: CASSLVGTSVNETQYF.

In regard to this clonotype: Sequence at one end of the junction differs from germline and may be a read error. The CDR3 protein is CSATPGQGSSYEPYF. The CDR3 nucleotides read TGCAGTGCCACGCCAGGACAGGGGAGCTCCTACGAGCCGTACTTC. The V call is TRBV20-1, the J call TRBJ2-7; TRBD1 matches 9 bases. Germline CDR1 and CDR2: DFQATT and SNEGSKA (reference sequence). The CDR3 covers 15 residues.